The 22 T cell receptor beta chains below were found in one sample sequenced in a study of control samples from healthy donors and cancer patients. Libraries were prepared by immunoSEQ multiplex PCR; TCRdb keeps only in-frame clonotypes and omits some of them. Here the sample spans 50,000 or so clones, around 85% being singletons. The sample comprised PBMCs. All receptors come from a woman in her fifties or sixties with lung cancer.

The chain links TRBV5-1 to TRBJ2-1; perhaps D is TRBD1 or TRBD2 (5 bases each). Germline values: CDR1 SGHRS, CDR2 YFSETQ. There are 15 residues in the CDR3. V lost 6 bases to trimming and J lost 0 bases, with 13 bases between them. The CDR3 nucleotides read TGCGCCAGCACTCTGGGGGACGGCTCCTACAATGAGCAGTTCTTC. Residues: CASTLGDGSYNEQFF.

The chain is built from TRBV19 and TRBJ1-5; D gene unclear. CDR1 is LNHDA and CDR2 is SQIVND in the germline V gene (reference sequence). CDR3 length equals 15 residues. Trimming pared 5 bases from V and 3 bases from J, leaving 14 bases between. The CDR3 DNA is TGTGCCAGTAGTTCCGAGCCCCGAACCAATCAGCCCCAGCATTTT. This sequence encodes CASSSEPRTNQPQHF.

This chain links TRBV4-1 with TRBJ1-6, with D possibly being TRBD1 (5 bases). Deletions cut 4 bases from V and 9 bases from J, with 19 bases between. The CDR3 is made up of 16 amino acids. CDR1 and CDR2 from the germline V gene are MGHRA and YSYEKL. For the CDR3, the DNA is TGCGCCAGCAGCCGGGCCGGGACGGTGGATGGTTCACCCCTCCACTTT. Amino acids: CASSRAGTVDGSPLHF.

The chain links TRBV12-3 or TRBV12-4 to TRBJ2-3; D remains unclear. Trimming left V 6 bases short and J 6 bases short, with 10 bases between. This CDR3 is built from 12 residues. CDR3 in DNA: TGTGCCAGCAGCTTTTCAGCGGATACGCAGTATTTT. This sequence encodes CASSFSADTQYF.

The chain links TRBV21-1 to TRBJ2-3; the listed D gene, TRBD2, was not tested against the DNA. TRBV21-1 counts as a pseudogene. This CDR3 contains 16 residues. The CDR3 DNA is TGTGCCAGCAGCAATGGACGGGAGGCGAGCACAGATACGCAGTATTTT. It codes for CASSNGREASTDTQYF.

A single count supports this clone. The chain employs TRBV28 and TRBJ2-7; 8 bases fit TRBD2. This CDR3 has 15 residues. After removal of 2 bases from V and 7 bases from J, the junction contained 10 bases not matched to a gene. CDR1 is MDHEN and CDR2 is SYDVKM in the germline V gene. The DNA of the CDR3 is TGTGCCAGCAGTTTAGCGCAGCGGGGGCCGGGGGAGCAGTACTTC. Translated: CASSLAQRGPGEQYF.

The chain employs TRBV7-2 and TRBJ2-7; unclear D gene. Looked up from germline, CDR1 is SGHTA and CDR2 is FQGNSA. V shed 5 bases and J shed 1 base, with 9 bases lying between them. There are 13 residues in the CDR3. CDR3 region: CASSLVVSYEQYF. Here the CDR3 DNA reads TGTGCCAGCAGCCTTGTGGTTTCCTACGAGCAGTACTTC.

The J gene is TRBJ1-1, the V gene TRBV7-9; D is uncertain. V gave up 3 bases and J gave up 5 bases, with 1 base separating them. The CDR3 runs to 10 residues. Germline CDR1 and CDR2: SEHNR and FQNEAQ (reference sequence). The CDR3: CASSFTEAFF. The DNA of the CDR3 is TGTGCCAGCAGCTTTACTGAAGCTTTCTTT.

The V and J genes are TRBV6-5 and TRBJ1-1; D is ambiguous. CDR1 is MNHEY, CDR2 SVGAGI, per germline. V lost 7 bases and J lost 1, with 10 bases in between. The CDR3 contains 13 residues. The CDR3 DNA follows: TGTGCCAGCACCACGCCGGGGAACACTGAAGCTTTCTTT. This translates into CASTTPGNTEAFF.

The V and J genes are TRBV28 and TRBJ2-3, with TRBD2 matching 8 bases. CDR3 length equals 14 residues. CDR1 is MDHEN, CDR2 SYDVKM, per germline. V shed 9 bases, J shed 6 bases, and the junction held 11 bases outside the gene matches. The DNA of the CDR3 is TGTGCCAGTAGGACGGGGGGGCCTCTCGATACGCAGTATTTT. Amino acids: CASRTGGPLDTQYF.

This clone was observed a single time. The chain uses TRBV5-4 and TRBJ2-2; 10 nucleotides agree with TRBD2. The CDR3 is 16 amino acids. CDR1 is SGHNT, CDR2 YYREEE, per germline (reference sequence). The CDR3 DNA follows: TGTGCGGGGGCCAGCGGGGGGGCCCGTAACACCGGGGAGCTGTTTTTT. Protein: CAGASGGARNTGELFF.

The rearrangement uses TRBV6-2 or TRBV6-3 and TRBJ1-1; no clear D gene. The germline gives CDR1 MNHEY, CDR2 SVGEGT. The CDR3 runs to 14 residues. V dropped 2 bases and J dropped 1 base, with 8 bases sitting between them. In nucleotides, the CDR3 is TGTGCCAGCAGTTACCCTTGGGGGAACACTGAAGCTTTCTTT. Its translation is CASSYPWGNTEAFF.

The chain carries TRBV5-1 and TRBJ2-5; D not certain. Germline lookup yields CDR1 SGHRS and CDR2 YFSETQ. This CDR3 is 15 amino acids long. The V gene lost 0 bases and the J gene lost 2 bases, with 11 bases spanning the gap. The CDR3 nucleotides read TGCGCCAGCAGCTTGGGGGCGGCGGCGCAAGAGACCCAGTACTTC. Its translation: CASSLGAAAQETQYF. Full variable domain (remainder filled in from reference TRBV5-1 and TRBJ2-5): KAGVTQTPRYLIKTRGQQVTLSCSPISGHRSVSWYQQTPGQGLQFLFEYFSETQRNKGNFPGRFSGRQFSNSRSEMNVSTLELGDSALYLCASSLGAAAQETQYFGPGTRLLVL.

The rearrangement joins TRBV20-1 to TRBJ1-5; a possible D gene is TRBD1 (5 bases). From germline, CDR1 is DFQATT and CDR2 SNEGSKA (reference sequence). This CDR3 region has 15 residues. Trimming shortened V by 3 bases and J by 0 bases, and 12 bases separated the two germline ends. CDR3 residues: CSASYGASSNQPQHF. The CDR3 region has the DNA TGCAGTGCTAGTTACGGGGCCTCTAGCAATCAGCCCCAGCATTTT.

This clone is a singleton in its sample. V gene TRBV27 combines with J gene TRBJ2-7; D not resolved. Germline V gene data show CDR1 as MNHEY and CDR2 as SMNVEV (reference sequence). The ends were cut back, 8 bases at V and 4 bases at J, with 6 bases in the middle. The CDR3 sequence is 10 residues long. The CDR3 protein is CASGTYEQYF. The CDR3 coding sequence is TGTGCCAGCGGAACTTACGAGCAGTACTTC.

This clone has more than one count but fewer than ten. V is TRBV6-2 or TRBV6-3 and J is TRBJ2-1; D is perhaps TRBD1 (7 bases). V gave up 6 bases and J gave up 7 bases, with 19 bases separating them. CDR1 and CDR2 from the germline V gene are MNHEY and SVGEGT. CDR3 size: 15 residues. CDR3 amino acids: CASSPQWRGQNEQFF. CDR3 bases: TGTGCCAGCAGCCCCCAGTGGAGGGGGCAAAATGAGCAGTTCTTC.

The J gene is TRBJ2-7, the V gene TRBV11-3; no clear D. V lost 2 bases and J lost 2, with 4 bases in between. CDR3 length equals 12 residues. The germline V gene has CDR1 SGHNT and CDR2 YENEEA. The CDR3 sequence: CASSLTTYEQYF. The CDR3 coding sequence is TGTGCCAGCAGCTTAACCACCTACGAGCAGTACTTC. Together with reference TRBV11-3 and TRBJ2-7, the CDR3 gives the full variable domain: EAGVVQSPRYKIIEKKQPVAFWCNPISGHNTLYWYLQNLGQGPELLIRYENEEAVDDSQLPKDRFSAERLKGVDSTLKIQPAELGDSAVYLCASSLTTYEQYFGPGTRLTVT.

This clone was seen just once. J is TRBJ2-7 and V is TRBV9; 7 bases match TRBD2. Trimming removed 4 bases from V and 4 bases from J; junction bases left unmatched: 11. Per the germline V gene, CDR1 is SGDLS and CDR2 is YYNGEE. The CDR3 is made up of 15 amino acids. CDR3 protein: CASSPRGAGGYEQYF. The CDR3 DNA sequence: TGTGCCAGCAGCCCCCGTGGGGCCGGGGGGTACGAGCAGTACTTC.

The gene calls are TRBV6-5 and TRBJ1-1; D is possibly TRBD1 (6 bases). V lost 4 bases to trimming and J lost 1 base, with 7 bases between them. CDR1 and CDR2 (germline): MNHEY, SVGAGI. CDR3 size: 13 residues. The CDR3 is CASSWTENTEAFF. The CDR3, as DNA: TGTGCCAGCAGTTGGACAGAGAACACTGAAGCTTTCTTT.

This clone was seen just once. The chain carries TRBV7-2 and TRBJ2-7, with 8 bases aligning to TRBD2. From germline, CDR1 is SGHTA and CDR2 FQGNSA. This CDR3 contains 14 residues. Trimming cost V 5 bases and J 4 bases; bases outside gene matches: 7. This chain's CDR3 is CASSLGGAGYEQYF. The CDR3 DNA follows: TGTGCCAGCAGCCTCGGGGGGGCGGGGTACGAGCAGTACTTC.

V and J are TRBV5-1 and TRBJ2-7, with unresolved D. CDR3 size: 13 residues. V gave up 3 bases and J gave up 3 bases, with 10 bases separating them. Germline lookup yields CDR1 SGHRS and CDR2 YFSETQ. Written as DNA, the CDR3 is TGCGCCAGCAGCTCCCCCCCCAACTACGAGCAGTACTTC. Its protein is CASSSPPNYEQYF. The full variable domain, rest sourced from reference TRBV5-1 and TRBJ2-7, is KAGVTQTPRYLIKTRGQQVTLSCSPISGHRSVSWYQQTPGQGLQFLFEYFSETQRNKGNFPGRFSGRQFSNSRSEMNVSTLELGDSALYLCASSSPPNYEQYFGPGTRLTVT.

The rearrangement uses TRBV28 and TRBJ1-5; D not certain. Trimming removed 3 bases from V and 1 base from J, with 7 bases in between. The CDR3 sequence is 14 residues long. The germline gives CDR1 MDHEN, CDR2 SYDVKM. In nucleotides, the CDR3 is TGTGCCAGCAGTTTTGTTGAGAGCAATCAGCCCCAGCATTTT. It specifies CASSFVESNQPQHF.